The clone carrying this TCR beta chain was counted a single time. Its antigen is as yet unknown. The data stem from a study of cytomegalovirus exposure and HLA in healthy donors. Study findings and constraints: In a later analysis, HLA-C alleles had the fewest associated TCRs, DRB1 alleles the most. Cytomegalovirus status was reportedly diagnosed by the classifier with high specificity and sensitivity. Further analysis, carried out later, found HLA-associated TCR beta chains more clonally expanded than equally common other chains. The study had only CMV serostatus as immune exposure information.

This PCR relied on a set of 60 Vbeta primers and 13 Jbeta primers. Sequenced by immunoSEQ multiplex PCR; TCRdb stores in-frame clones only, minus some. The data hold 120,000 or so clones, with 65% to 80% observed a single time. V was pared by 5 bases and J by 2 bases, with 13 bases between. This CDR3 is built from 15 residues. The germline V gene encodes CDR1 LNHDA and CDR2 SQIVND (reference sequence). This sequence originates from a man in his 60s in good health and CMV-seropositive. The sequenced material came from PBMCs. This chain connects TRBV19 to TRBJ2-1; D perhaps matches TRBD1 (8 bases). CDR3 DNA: TGTGCCAGTAGTGCCACAGGGGGGGCCTACAATGAGCAGTTCTTC. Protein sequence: CASSATGGAYNEQFF.